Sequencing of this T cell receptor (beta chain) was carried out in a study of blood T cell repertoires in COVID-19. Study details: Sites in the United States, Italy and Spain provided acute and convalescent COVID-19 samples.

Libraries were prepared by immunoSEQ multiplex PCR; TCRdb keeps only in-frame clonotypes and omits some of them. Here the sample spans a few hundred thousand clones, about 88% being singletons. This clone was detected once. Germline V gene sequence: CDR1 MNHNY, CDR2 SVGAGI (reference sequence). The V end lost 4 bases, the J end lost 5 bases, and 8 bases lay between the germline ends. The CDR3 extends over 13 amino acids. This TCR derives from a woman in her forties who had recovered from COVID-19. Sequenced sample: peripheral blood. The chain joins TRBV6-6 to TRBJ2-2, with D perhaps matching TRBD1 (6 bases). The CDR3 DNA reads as TGTGCCAGCAGTTCCAGGGGTACCGGGGAGCTGTTTTTT. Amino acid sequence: CASSSRGTGELFF.